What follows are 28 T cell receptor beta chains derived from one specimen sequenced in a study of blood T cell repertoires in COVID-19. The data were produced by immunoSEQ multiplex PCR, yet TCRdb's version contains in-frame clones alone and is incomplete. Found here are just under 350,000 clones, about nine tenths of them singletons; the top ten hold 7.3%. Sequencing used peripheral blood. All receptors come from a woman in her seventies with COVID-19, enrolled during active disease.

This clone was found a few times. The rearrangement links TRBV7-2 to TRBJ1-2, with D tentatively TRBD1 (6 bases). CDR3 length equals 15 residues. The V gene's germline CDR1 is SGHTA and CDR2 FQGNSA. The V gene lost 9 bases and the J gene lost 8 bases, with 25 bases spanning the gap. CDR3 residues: CASLKGGAGGGGYTF. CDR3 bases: TGTGCCAGTCTCAAAGGAGGAGCTGGGGGCGGGGGCTACACCTTC.

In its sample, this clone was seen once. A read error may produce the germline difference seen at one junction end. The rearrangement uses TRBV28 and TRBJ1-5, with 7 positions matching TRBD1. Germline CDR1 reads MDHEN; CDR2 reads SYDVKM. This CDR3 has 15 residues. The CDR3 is CASSLSLGTGTVISF. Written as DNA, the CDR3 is TGTGCCAGCAGTTTAAGTCTGGGGACGGGGACAGTGATTAGTTTT.

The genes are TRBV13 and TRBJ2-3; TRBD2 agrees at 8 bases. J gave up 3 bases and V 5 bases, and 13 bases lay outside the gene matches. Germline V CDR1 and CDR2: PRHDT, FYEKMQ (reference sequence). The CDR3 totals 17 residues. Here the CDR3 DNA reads TGTGCCAGCAGCCCACGGAGCGGGGGTATGGTGACAGATACGCAGTATTTT. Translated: CASSPRSGGMVTDTQYF.

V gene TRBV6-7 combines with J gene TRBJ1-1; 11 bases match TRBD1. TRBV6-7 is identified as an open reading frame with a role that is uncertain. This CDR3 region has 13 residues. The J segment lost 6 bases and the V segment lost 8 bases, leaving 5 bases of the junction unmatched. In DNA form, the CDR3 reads TGTGCCAGCGGACAGGGGGCGATCGCTGAAGCTTTCTTT. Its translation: CASGQGAIAEAFF.

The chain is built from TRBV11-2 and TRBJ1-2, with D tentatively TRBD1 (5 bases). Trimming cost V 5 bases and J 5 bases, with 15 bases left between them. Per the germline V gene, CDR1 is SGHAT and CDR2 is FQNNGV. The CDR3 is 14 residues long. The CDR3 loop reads CASSPARGAYGYTF. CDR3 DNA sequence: TGTGCCAGCAGCCCGGCGCGGGGCGCGTATGGCTACACCTTC.

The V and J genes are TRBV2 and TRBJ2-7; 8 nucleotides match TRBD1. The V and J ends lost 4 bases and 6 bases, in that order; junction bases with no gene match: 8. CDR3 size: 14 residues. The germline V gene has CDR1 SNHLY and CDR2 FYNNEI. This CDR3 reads CASSVLTGVIEQYF. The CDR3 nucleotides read TGTGCCAGCAGTGTTTTGACAGGGGTCATCGAGCAGTACTTC.

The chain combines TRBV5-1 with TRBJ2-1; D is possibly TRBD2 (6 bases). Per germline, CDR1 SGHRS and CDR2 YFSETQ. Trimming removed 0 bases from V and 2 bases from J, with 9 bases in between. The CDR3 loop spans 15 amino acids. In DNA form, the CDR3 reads TGCGCCAGCAGCTTGGAGCCGGGGGCCTACAATGAGCAGTTCTTC. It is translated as CASSLEPGAYNEQFF.

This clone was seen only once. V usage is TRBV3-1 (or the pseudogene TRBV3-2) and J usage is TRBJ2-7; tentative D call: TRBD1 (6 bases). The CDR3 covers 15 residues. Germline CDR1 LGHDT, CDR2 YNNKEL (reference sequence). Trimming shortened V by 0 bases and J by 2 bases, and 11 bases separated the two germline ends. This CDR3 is CASSQDLAGAYEQYF. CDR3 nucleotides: TGTGCCAGCAGCCAAGATTTAGCAGGGGCCTACGAGCAGTACTTC.

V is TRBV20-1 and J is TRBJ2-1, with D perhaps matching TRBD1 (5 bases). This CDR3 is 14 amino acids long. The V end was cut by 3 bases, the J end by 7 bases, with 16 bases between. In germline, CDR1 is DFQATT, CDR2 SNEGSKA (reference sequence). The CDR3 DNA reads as TGCAGTGCTAGTAGACTGCCTCAGGGTAATGAGCAGTTCTTC. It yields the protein CSASRLPQGNEQFF.

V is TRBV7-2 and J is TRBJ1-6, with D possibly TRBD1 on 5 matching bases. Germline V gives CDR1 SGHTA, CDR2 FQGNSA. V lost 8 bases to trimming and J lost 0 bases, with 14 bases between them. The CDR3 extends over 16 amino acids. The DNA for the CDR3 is TGTGCCAGCTCCGAGGGCGGGACCTCCTATAATTCACCCCTCCACTTT. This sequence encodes CASSEGGTSYNSPLHF. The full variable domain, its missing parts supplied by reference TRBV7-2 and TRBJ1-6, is GAGVSQSPSNKVTEKGKDVELRCDPISGHTALYWYRQSLGQGLEFLIYFQGNSAPDKSGLPSDRFSAERTGGSVSTLTIQRTQQEDSAVYLCASSEGGTSYNSPLHFGNGTRLTVT.

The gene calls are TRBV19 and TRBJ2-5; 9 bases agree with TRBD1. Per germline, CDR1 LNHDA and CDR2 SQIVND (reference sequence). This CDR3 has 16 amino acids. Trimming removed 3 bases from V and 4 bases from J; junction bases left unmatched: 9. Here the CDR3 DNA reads TGTGCCAGTAGTATCCCCGGGACAGGGATCCCAGAGACCCAGTACTTC. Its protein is CASSIPGTGIPETQYF. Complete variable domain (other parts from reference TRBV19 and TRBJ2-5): DGGITQSPKYLFRKEGQNVTLSCEQNLNHDAMYWYRQDPGQGLRLIYYSQIVNDFQKGDIAEGYSVSREKKESFPLTVTSAQKNPTAFYLCASSIPGTGIPETQYFGPGTRLLVL.

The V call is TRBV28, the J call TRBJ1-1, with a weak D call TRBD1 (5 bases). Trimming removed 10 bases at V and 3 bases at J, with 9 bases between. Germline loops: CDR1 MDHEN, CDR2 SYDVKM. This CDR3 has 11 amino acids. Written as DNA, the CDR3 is TGTGCCACACGGGGGGACACTGAAGCTTTCTTT. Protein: CATRGDTEAFF.

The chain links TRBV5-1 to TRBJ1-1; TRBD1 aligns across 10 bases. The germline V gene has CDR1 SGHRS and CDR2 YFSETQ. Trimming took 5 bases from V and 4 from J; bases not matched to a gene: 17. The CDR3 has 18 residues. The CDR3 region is CASSLAAGTGVSSTEAFF. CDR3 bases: TGCGCCAGCAGTTTAGCTGCCGGGACAGGGGTTTCGAGCACTGAAGCTTTCTTT.

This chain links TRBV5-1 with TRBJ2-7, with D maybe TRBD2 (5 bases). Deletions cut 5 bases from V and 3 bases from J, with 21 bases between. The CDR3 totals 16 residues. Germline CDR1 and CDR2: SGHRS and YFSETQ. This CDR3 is CASSSDGLGSRYEQYF. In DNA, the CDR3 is TGCGCCAGCAGTTCCGACGGACTGGGATCTCGCTACGAGCAGTACTTC.

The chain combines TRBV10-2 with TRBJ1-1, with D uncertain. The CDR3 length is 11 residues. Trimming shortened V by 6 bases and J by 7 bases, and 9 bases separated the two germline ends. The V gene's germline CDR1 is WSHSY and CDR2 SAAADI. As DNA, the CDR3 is TGCGCCAGCAGCCTCGGGAGTGAAGCTTTCTTT. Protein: CASSLGSEAFF.

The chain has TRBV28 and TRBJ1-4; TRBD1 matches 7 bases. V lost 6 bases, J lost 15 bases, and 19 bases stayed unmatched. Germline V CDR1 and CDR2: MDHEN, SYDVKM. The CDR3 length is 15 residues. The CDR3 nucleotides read TGTGCCAGCAGGACCCGACAGGGAACCAATGAATCGGTGTTTTTT. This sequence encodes CASRTRQGTNESVFF.

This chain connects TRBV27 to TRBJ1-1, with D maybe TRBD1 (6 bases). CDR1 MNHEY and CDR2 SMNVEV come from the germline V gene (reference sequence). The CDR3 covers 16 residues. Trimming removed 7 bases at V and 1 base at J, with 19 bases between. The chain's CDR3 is CASTGGGHRGNTEAFF. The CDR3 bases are TGTGCCAGCACTGGCGGGGGGCATAGAGGGAACACTGAAGCTTTCTTT.

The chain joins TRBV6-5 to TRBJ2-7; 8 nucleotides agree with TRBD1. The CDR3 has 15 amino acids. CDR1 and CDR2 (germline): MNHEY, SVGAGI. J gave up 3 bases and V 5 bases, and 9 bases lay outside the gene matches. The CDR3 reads CASSTKGTGFYEQYF. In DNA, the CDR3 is TGTGCCAGCAGTACCAAAGGGACAGGTTTCTACGAGCAGTACTTC.

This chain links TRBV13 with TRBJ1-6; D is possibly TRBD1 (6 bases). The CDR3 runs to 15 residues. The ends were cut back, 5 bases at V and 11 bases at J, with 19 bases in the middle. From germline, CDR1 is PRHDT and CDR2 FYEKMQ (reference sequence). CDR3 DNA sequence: TGTGCCAGCAGCCTGGCAGGGGTCGGGGTTCCACCCCTCCACTTT. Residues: CASSLAGVGVPPLHF. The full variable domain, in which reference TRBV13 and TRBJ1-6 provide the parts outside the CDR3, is AAGVIQSPRHLIKEKRETATLKCYPIPRHDTVYWYQQGPGQDPQFLISFYEKMQSDKGSIPDRFSAQQFSDYHSELNMSSLELGDSALYFCASSLAGVGVPPLHFGNGTRLTVT.

The CDR3 bases are TGTGCCAGTAATACAGGACAGGGGAACACTGAAGCTTTCTTT. It yields the protein CASNTGQGNTEAFF. The rearrangement links TRBV19 to TRBJ1-1, with 8 bases that match TRBD1. CDR1 and CDR2 from the germline V gene are LNHDA and SQIVND (reference sequence). The trim removed 7 bases at V and 1 base at J, leaving 5 bases unmatched. The CDR3 length is 14 residues.

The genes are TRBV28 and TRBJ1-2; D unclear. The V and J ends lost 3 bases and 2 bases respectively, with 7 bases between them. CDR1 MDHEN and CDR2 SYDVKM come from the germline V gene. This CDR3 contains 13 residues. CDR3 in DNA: TGTGCCAGCAGTTTTGCACAGAACTATGGCTACACCTTC. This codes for CASSFAQNYGYTF.

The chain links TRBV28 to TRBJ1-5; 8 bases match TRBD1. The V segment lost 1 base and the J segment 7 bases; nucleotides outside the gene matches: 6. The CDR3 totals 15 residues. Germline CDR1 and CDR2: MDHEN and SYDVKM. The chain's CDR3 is CASSLFRGPRQPQHF. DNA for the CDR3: TGTGCCAGCAGTTTATTCAGGGGGCCGCGGCAGCCCCAGCATTTT.

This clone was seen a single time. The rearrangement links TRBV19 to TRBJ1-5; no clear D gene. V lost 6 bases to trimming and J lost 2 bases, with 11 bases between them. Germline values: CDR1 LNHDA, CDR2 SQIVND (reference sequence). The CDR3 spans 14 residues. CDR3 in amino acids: CASRQREGNQPQHF. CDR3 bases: TGTGCCAGTAGACAACGTGAGGGCAATCAGCCCCAGCATTTT.

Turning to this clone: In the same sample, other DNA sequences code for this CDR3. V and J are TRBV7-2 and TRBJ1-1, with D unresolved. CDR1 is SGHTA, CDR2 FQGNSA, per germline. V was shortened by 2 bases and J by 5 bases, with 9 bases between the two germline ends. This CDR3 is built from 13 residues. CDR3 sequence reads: CASSLTGGTEAFF. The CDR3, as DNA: TGTGCCAGCAGCTTAACGGGTGGGACTGAAGCTTTCTTT.

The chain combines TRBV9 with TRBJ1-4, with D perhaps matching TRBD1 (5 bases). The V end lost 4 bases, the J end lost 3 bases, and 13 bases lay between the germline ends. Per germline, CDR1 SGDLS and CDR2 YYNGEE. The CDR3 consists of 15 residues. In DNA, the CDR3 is TGTGCCAGCAGCACCTCAGGGTTTGCTAATGAAAAACTGTTTTTT. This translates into CASSTSGFANEKLFF.

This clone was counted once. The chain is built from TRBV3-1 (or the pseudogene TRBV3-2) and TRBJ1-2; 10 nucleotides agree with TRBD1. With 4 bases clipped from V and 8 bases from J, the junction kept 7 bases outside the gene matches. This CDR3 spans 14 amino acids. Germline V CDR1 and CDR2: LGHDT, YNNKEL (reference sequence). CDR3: CASSPRGQGDGYTF. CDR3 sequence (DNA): TGTGCCAGCAGCCCCCGTGGACAGGGGGACGGCTACACCTTC.

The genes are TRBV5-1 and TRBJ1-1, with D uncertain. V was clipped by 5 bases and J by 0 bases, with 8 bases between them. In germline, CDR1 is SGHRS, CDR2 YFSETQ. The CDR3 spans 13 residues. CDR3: CASSRSMNTEAFF. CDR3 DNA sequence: TGCGCCAGCAGTCGGTCCATGAACACTGAAGCTTTCTTT.

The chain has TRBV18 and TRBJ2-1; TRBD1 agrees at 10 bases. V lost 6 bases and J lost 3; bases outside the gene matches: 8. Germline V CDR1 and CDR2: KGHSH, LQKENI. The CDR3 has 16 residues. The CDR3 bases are TGTGCCAGCTCTCTTTCGACAGGGGGCAGCTACAATGAGCAGTTCTTC. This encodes CASSLSTGGSYNEQFF.